The 24 T cell receptor beta chains below were found in one sample sequenced in a study of early T cells in non-severe SARS-CoV-2 infection. TCRdb reprocessed the 5' RACE reads via MiXCR and lists one record per CDR3 protein. The sample holds around 53,000 distinct CDR3 sequences, about 12% seen once. Sequencing used whole blood, obtained at baseline. All receptors derive from an adult who was a healthcare worker with PCR-confirmed SARS-CoV-2 infection or an uninfected control (not recorded which).

The gene calls are TRBV7-2 and TRBJ2-1, with 11 bases aligning to TRBD2. Germline loops: CDR1 SGHTA, CDR2 FQGNSA. This CDR3 has 15 amino acids. V gave up 5 bases and J gave up 2 bases; unmatched junction bases: 2. CDR3 bases: TGTGCCAGCAGCCCGACTAGCGGGACCTACAATGAGCAGTTCTTC. Amino acids: CASSPTSGTYNEQFF.

This clonotype was seen just once. V and J are TRBV7-2 and TRBJ2-7; D is undetermined. From germline, CDR1 is SGHTA and CDR2 FQGNSA. This CDR3 comprises 14 residues. V was cut by 5 bases and J by 0 bases, with 11 bases left in between. CDR3 amino acids: CASSPRPSSYEQYF. The CDR3, as DNA: TGTGCCAGCAGCCCCCGACCCAGCTCCTACGAGCAGTACTTC.

This chain uses TRBV19 with TRBJ2-2, with TRBD2 matching over 9 bases. This CDR3 has 15 residues. Germline loops: CDR1 LNHDA, CDR2 SQIVND (reference sequence). V trimming: 5 bases; J trimming: 2 bases; junction bases outside the gene matches: 3. CDR3 amino acids: CASSGTSINTGELFF. The CDR3 bases are TGTGCCAGTAGTGGGACTAGCATAAACACCGGGGAGCTGTTTTTT.

This clonotype has a count of ten or more. This chain connects TRBV7-9 to TRBJ2-1; 13 bases align to TRBD2. In germline, CDR1 is SEHNR, CDR2 FQNEAQ (reference sequence). V trimming: 8 bases; J trimming: 9 bases; junction bases outside the gene matches: 7. This CDR3 region has 14 residues. As DNA, the CDR3 is TGTGCCAGCCAAGGACTAGCGGGGGTCTTTGAGCAGTTCTTC. It yields the protein CASQGLAGVFEQFF.

This clonotype was seen repeatedly, ten times or more. This sequence joins TRBV10-3 and TRBJ2-1, with TRBD2 matching 8 bases. V trimming: 7 bases; J trimming: 0 bases; junction bases outside the gene matches: 5. The CDR3 covers 15 residues. The V gene's germline CDR1 is ENHRY and CDR2 SYGVKD. CDR3 nucleotide sequence: TGTGCCATCACCTCAAGCGGGAGCTCCTACAATGAGCAGTTCTTC. It is translated as CAITSSGSSYNEQFF.

The chain joins TRBV11-2 to TRBJ1-5, with D hard to call. The germline V and J ends were trimmed by 4 bases and 3 bases, with 10 bases remaining between them. The CDR3 is made up of 14 amino acids. The germline CDR1 and CDR2 sequences are SGHAT and FQNNGV. In DNA form, the CDR3 reads TGTGCCAGCAGCTCCAGTGGGTTCAATCAGCCCCAGCATTTT. Amino acid sequence: CASSSSGFNQPQHF.

The rearrangement joins TRBV7-7 to TRBJ2-5; maybe TRBD2 (6 bases). V was cut by 1 base and J by 4 bases, with 13 bases left in between. The CDR3 is made up of 15 amino acids. CDR1 is SSHAT, CDR2 FNYEAQ, per germline (reference sequence). The CDR3 loop reads CASSLGGMDGETQYF. The CDR3 DNA reads as TGTGCCAGCAGCTTAGGCGGGATGGATGGAGAGACCCAGTACTTC.

This clonotype was counted between two and nine times. This chain connects TRBV11-2 to TRBJ2-2; D gene ambiguous. The CDR3 extends over 14 amino acids. From germline, CDR1 is SGHAT and CDR2 FQNNGV. Trimming took 5 bases from V and 6 from J, leaving 13 bases between them. The DNA of the CDR3 is TGTGCCAGCAGCCAAGCCTGGGTGGCCGGGGAGCTGTTTTTT. Its translation is CASSQAWVAGELFF.

The rearrangement joins TRBV7-2 to TRBJ2-3; maybe TRBD2 (6 bases). In germline, CDR1 is SGHTA, CDR2 FQGNSA. Trimming shortened V by 0 bases and J by 4 bases, and 8 bases separated the two germline ends. CDR3 length: 14 residues. The CDR3: CASSLAAGPDTQYF. Here the CDR3 DNA reads TGTGCCAGCAGCTTAGCGGCGGGGCCAGATACGCAGTATTTT. Using reference TRBV7-2 and TRBJ2-3 for the parts outside the CDR3, the full variable domain is GAGVSQSPSNKVTEKGKDVELRCDPISGHTALYWYRQSLGQGLEFLIYFQGNSAPDKSGLPSDRFSAERTGGSVSTLTIQRTQQEDSAVYLCASSLAAGPDTQYFGPGTRLTVL.

This rearrangement joins TRBV7-9 to TRBJ1-6; weak D call: TRBD1 (5 bases). Germline V gives CDR1 SEHNR, CDR2 FQNEAQ (reference sequence). Trimming took off 8 bases at V and 5 bases at J, with 13 bases between the two ends. This CDR3 contains 14 residues. DNA of the CDR3: TGTGCCAGCGGCAGCATGGGGGATAATTCACCCCTCCACTTT. Translation: CASGSMGDNSPLHF.

This clonotype turned up a few times. The DNA for the CDR3 is TGCAGTGCTAGTTGGTCCGGCAGGGGGGATCAGCCCCAGCATTTT. As protein: CSASWSGRGDQPQHF. V usage is TRBV20-1 and J usage is TRBJ1-5; 7 positions agree with TRBD1. CDR3 length equals 15 residues. Germline CDR1 reads DFQATT; CDR2 reads SNEGSKA (reference sequence). Losses at the gene ends were 3 bases for V and 5 bases for J; bases not matched to a gene: 10.

This rearrangement joins TRBV3-1 to TRBJ1-1; the D gene is possibly TRBD1 (5 bases). The CDR3 extends over 15 amino acids. The V end lost 1 base, the J end lost 2 bases, and 11 bases lay between the germline ends. Germline CDR1 LGHDT, CDR2 YNNKEL (reference sequence). The CDR3 protein is CASSQAGTVNTEAFF. CDR3 DNA sequence: TGTGCCAGCAGCCAAGCCGGGACGGTCAACACTGAAGCTTTCTTT.

This clonotype was counted ten times or more. The chain is built from TRBV20-1 and TRBJ1-4; tentative D call: TRBD1 (5 bases). The V and J ends lost 6 bases and 8 bases respectively, with 19 bases between them. CDR3 size: 14 residues. Germline CDR1 is DFQATT and CDR2 is SNEGSKA (reference sequence). CDR3 in amino acids: CSALSRGGGEKLFF. For the CDR3, the DNA is TGCAGTGCCCTTAGTAGGGGTGGCGGCGAAAAACTGTTTTTT.

This chain connects TRBV10-1 to TRBJ2-2; tentative D call: TRBD2 (6 bases). The CDR3 length is 13 residues. Germline V gene lookup returns CDR1 WNHNN and CDR2 SYGVQD (reference sequence). V dropped 10 bases and J dropped 4 bases, with 13 bases sitting between them. Written as DNA, the CDR3 is TGCGCCACCGCTTATAGCGGCACCGGGGAGCTGTTTTTT. This gives the protein CATAYSGTGELFF.

In its sample, this clonotype was seen many times. The V gene is TRBV5-1, the J gene TRBJ2-5; the match to TRBD1 covers 10 bases. CDR3 length equals 15 residues. Unmatched junction bases numbered 9, after V lost 5 bases and J lost 5 bases. Per germline, CDR1 SGHRS and CDR2 YFSETQ. DNA of the CDR3: TGCGCCAGCAGTTCCGGGACAGGGGTTTACGAGACCCAGTACTTC. Encoded protein: CASSSGTGVYETQYF.

Many counts were recorded for this clonotype. The chain recombines TRBV29-1 with TRBJ2-1, with 8 bases identical to TRBD2. Germline V gives CDR1 SQVTM, CDR2 ANQGSEA. The CDR3 extends over 14 amino acids. Trimming at V came to 8 bases and at J to 8 bases, leaving 14 bases not matched to a gene. CDR3 in amino acids: CSTNTGTSHYEQFF. CDR3 DNA sequence: TGCAGCACCAATACCGGGACTAGTCACTATGAGCAGTTCTTC.

This clonotype showed up many times. The chain uses TRBV11-2 and TRBJ1-4; D unclear. The germline CDR1 and CDR2 sequences are SGHAT and FQNNGV. This CDR3 is built from 15 residues. Trimming took 4 bases from V and 1 from J, leaving 10 bases between them. The DNA of the CDR3 is TGTGCCAGCAGCTCAGAAGGGTTAACTAATGAAAAACTGTTTTTT. It translates to CASSSEGLTNEKLFF.

In this sample, this clonotype turned up a few times. The V call is TRBV6-2 or TRBV6-3, the J call TRBJ2-5, with 8 bases aligning to TRBD1. The CDR3 loop spans 17 amino acids. The V and J ends lost 0 bases and 3 bases, in that order; junction bases with no gene match: 9. The germline gives CDR1 MNHEY, CDR2 SVGEGT. The CDR3 nucleotides are TGTGCCAGCAGTTACTCGCCCAGGGGGCCCGGGAAAGAGACCCAGTACTTC. It yields the protein CASSYSPRGPGKETQYF.

This clonotype occurred a few times. The rearrangement joins TRBV5-6 to TRBJ2-5; TRBD1 matches at 9 bases. V lost 4 bases to trimming and J lost 2 bases; unmatched junction nucleotides: 12. Germline-derived CDR1 and CDR2 are SGHDT and YYEEEE. The CDR3 is made up of 17 amino acids. The CDR3 spells CASSTPGQGLPQETQYF. The CDR3 region has the DNA TGTGCCAGCAGCACGCCGGGACAGGGTCTCCCACAAGAGACCCAGTACTTC.

There are many counts of this clonotype. This chain joins TRBV19 and TRBJ1-2; the D gene is possibly TRBD1 (5 bases). V shed 5 bases and J shed 4 bases, with 17 bases lying between them. The CDR3 length is 15 residues. Germline V gives CDR1 LNHDA, CDR2 SQIVND (reference sequence). The CDR3 here is CASSSRTSISYGYTF. The DNA for the CDR3 is TGTGCCAGTAGTTCCCGGACATCGATTAGCTATGGCTACACCTTC.

There are a few counts of this clonotype. V and J are TRBV11-2 and TRBJ2-1, with D possibly TRBD2 on 6 matching bases. Germline V lookup: CDR1 SGHAT, CDR2 FQNNGV. Deletions cut 5 bases from V and 5 bases from J, with 13 bases between. This CDR3 comprises 14 residues. CDR3 sequence (DNA): TGTGCCAGCAGCGGAGGTGCGGGGAACAATGAGCAGTTCTTC. Protein sequence: CASSGGAGNNEQFF.

The chain recombines TRBV7-8 with TRBJ2-5, with D possibly matching TRBD2 (5 bases). CDR1 SGHVS and CDR2 FQNEAQ come from the germline V gene. Trimming took off 2 bases at V and 5 bases at J, with 15 bases between the two ends. The CDR3 sequence is 15 residues long. The chain's CDR3 is CASSLRLGSRETQYF. The CDR3 DNA follows: TGTGCCAGCAGCTTACGGCTTGGGAGCAGGGAGACCCAGTACTTC.

This clonotype came up a few times. The chain carries TRBV2 and TRBJ2-5, with D unresolved. Germline V gives CDR1 SNHLY, CDR2 FYNNEI. V was trimmed by 1 base and J by 2 bases, leaving 8 bases between them. CDR3 length: 14 residues. CDR3 residues: CASSEGPAQETQYF. The CDR3 nucleotides read TGTGCCAGCAGTGAAGGGCCAGCACAAGAGACCCAGTACTTC.

This clonotype has only a few counts. V is TRBV9 and J is TRBJ1-6; D is possibly TRBD1 (5 bases). The CDR3 is made up of 15 amino acids. Trimming removed 4 bases at V and 1 base at J, with 9 bases between. Germline V gene data show CDR1 as SGDLS and CDR2 as YYNGEE. For the CDR3, the DNA is TGTGCCAGCAGCCCCGGGGGGTCCTATAATTCACCCCTCCACTTT. Translation: CASSPGGSYNSPLHF.